The T cell receptor beta chain described here comes from a study of T cell changes during pregnancy in multiple sclerosis (dated by TCRdb to about 2019). Regarding the complete study: The study examined how the T cell repertoire changed over the course of pregnancy in women with multiple sclerosis.

About this clone: Its antigen is currently not known. There are no base qualities to consult, and no much larger clone falls within one base.

Preparation of the library involved the immunoSEQ multiplex PCR assay. This immuneACCESS table, as held by TCRdb, lists in-frame sequences with V and J called but not all clones. Of the missing ones, under half trace to an unresolved V gene in checked studies; the others have no known cause. In all, the sample holds fewer than 65,000 clones, and 90% to 95% of those were seen once. Of the sample, 0.35% to 0.4% falls within the top ten clones. Inclusive of the bounding cysteine and phenylalanine, the CDR3 is 15 residues long. Solely the CDR3 DNA is kept, with 45 bases framed from the first base. V gives up 5 bases and J gives up 3 bases, and the segment between their germline ends measures 14 bases. The germline V gene (reference sequence) provides CDR1 SEHNR and CDR2 FQNEAQ.

Sequenced material: CD4+ T cells from peripheral blood mononuclear cells, taken after pregnancy. The sequence derives from a female donor with multiple sclerosis, enrolled in a pregnancy study. The rearranged chain carries TRBV7-9 and TRBJ1-5; no D gene call is confident. DNA sequence: TGTGCCAGCAGCCCCGGTGGGCAGGTCAATCAGCCCCAGCATTTT. This gives the protein CASSPGGQVNQPQHF.